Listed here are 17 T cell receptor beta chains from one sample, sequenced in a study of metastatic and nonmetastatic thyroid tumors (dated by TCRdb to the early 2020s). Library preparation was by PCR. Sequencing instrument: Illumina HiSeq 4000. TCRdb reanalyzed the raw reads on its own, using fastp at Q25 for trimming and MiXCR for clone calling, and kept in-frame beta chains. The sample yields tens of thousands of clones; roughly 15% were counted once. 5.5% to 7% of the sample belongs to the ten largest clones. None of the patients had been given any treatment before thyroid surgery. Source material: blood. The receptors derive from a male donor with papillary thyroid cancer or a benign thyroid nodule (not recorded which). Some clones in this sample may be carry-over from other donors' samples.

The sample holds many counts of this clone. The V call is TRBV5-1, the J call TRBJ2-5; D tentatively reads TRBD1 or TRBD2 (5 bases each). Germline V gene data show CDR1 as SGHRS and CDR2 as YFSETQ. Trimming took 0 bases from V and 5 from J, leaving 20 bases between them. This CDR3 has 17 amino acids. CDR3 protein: CASSLERAGTVWETQYF. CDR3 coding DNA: TGCGCCAGCAGCTTGGAAAGGGCAGGGACGGTTTGGGAGACCCAGTACTTC.

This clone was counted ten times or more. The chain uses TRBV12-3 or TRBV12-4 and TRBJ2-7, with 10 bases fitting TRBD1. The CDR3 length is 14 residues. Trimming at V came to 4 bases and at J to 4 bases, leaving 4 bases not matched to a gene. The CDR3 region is CASSSRQGAYEQYF. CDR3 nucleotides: TGTGCCAGCAGTTCTCGACAGGGGGCTTACGAGCAGTACTTC.

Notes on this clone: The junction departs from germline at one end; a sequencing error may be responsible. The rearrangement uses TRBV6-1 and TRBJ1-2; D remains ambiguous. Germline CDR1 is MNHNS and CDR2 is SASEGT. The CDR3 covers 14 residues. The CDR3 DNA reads TGTGCCAGCAGTGTTGAGGGATATCGGGCTGGCTACACATTC. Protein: CASSVEGYRAGYTF.

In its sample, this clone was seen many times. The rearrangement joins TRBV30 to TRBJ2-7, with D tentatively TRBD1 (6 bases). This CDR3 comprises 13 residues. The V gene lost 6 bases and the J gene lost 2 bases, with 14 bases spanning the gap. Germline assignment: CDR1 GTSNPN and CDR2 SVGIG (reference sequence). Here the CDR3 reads CACNAGTTYEQYF. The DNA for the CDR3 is TGTGCCTGTAATGCCGGGACAACCTACGAGCAGTACTTC.

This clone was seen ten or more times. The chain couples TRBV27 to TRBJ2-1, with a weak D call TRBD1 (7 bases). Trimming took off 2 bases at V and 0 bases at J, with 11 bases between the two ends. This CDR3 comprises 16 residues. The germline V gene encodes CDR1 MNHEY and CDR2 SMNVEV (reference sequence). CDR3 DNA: TGTGCCAGCAGTTTAAGGGGGGACAGCTCCTACAATGAGCAGTTCTTC. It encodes CASSLRGDSSYNEQFF.

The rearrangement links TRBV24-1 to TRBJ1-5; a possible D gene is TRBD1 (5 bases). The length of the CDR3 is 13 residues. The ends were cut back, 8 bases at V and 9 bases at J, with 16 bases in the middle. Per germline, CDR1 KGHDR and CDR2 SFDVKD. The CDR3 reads CATKGTGGSPQHF. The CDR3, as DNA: TGTGCCACCAAAGGCACAGGAGGATCGCCCCAGCATTTT.

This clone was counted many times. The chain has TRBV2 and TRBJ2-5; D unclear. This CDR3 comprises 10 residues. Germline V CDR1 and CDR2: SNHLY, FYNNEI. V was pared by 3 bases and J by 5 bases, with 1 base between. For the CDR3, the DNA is TGTGCCAGCAGTGATGAGACCCAGTACTTC. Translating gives CASSDETQYF.

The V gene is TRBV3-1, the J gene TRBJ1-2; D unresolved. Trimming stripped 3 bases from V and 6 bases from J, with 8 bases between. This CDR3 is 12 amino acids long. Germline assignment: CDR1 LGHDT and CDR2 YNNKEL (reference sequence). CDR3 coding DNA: TGTGCCAGCAGCCAGTACTCAAATGGCTACACCTTC. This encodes CASSQYSNGYTF.

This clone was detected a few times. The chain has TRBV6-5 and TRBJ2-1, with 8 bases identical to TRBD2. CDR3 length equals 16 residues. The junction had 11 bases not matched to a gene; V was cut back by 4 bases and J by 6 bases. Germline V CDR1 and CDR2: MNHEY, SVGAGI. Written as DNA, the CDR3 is TGTGCCAGCAGTTTACTCCGGACTAGCTCTCGCAATGAGCAGTTCTTC. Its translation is CASSLLRTSSRNEQFF.

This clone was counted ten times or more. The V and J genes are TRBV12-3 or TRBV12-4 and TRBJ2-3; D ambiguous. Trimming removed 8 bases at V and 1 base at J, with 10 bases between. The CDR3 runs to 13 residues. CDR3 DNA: TGTGCCAGCTTGACGGCAGGCACAGATACGCAGTATTTT. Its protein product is CASLTAGTDTQYF.

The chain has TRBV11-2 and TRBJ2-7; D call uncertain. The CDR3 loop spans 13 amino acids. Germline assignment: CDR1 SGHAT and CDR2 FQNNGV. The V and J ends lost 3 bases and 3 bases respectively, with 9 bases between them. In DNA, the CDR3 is TGTGCCAGCAGCTTGCTCAGTATCTACGAGCAGTACTTC. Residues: CASSLLSIYEQYF.

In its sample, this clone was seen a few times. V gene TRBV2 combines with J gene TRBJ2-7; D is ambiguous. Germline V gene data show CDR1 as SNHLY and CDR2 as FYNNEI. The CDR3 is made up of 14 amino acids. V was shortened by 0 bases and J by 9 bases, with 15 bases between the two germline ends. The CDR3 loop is CASSEAQTNQGQYF. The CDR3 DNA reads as TGTGCCAGCAGTGAAGCTCAAACAAATCAAGGGCAGTACTTC.

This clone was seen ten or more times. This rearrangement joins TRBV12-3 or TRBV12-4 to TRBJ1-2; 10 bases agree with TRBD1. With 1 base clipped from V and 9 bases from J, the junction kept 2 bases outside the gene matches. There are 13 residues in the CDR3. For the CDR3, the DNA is TGTGCCAGCAGTTTAGGGACAGGGGGGAGCTACACCTTC. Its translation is CASSLGTGGSYTF.

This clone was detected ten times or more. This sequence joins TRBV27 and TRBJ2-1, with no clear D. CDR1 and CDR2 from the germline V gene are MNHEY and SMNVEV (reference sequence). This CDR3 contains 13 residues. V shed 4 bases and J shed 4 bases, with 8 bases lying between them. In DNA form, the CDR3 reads TGTGCCAGCAGTTCTGGAAATTACAATGAGCAGTTCTTC. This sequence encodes CASSSGNYNEQFF.

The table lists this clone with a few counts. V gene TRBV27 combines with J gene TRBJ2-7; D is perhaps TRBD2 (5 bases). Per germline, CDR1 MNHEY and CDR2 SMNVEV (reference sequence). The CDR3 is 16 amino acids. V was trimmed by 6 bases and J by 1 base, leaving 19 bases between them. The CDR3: CASRRGRGSLSYEQYF. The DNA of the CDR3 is TGTGCCAGCAGACGAGGTAGAGGGAGTCTGTCCTACGAGCAGTACTTC.

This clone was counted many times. In DNA, the CDR3 is TGTGCCAGCTGTAGCGGGTCCCCAGGTACGCAGTATTTT. Protein sequence: CASCSGSPGTQYF. The J gene is TRBJ2-3, the V gene TRBV12-3 or TRBV12-4; TRBD2 aligns across 7 bases. Unmatched junction bases numbered 10, after V lost 8 bases and J lost 8 bases. The CDR3 spans 13 residues.

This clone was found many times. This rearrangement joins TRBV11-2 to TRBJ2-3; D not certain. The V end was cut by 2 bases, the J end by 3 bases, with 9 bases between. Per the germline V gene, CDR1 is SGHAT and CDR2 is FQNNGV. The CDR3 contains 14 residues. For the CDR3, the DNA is TGTGCCAGCAGCTTACTTCTAGTAACAGATACGCAGTATTTT. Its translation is CASSLLLVTDTQYF. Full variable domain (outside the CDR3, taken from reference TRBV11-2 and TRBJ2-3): EAGVAQSPRYKIIEKRQSVAFWCNPISGHATLYWYQQILGQGPKLLIQFQNNGVVDDSQLPKDRFSAERLKGVDSTLKIQPAKLEDSAVYLCASSLLLVTDTQYFGPGTRLTVL.